These 13 T cell receptor beta chains came from one sample sequenced in a study (dated by TCRdb to 2016 to 2017). Libraries were prepared through RT-PCR. Data came from an Illumina MiSeq. In-frame beta chains were kept once TCRdb had trimmed the public reads at Q25 with fastp and called clones with MiXCR. Duplicate CDR3 protein sequences are folded into a single record with the most common DNA and genes. In all, the sample holds about 680,000 distinct CDR3 sequences, and 14% of those were seen once. In total, the top ten clones hold 3% to 4.5% of the sample. Sample: memory CD4+ T cells from blood. All receptors come from a female donor in good health, serving as a healthy control.

This clonotype was found many times. The chain links TRBV12-3 or TRBV12-4 to TRBJ1-5, with 10 bases that match TRBD1. Unmatched junction bases numbered 4, after V lost 3 bases and J lost 5 bases. This CDR3 region has 15 residues. The CDR3 reads CASSLMGQGHQPQHF. The CDR3 DNA reads TGTGCCAGCAGTTTGATGGGACAGGGGCATCAGCCCCAGCATTTT.

The chain combines TRBV5-6 with TRBJ1-1; the D gene is possibly TRBD1 (5 bases). The germline V and J ends were trimmed by 4 bases and 7 bases, with 26 bases remaining between them. Germline CDR1 reads SGHDT; CDR2 reads YYEEEE. The CDR3 totals 17 residues. This chain's CDR3 is CASSLALLRDGAFEAFF. CDR3 DNA: TGTGCCAGCAGCCTAGCCCTTTTAAGGGACGGCGCCTTTGAAGCTTTCTTT.

The chain combines TRBV20-1 with TRBJ2-3, with 9 bases aligning to TRBD2. Trimming removed 5 bases from V and 4 bases from J; junction bases left unmatched: 7. Germline CDR1 DFQATT, CDR2 SNEGSKA (reference sequence). This CDR3 is built from 14 residues. The CDR3 region has the DNA TGCAGTGCTTACATAGCGGGGGATGCAGATACGCAGTATTTT. This encodes CSAYIAGDADTQYF.

This clonotype appeared a few times. V usage is TRBV10-3 and J usage is TRBJ2-2; D uncertain. The CDR3 totals 13 residues. V was pared by 4 bases and J by 6 bases, with 9 bases between. Germline CDR1 and CDR2: ENHRY and SYGVKD. CDR3 protein: CAISAPYAGELFF. The CDR3 nucleotides are TGTGCCATCAGTGCGCCCTACGCCGGGGAGCTGTTTTTT.

This clonotype has just a few counts. This chain connects TRBV7-2 to TRBJ1-5; TRBD1 matches 9 bases. The trim removed 5 bases at V and 5 bases at J, leaving 19 bases unmatched. This CDR3 contains 19 residues. Per the germline V gene, CDR1 is SGHTA and CDR2 is FQGNSA. CDR3 coding DNA: TGTGCCAGCAGCCTTAGGGGGGACGGAACAGGGGGCGTCGATCAGCCCCAGCATTTT. Encoded protein: CASSLRGDGTGGVDQPQHF.

This clonotype was observed many times. The rearrangement joins TRBV20-1 to TRBJ2-3; TRBD2 might be the D (6 bases). There are 14 residues in the CDR3. The V gene lost 7 bases and the J gene lost 5 bases, with 19 bases spanning the gap. The germline V gene has CDR1 DFQATT and CDR2 SNEGSKA (reference sequence). DNA of the CDR3: TGCAGTGGGACGACCGGGAGCCGACAAGATACGCAGTATTTT. Translating it yields CSGTTGSRQDTQYF.

This clonotype was counted between two and nine times. The chain links TRBV27 to TRBJ1-1; 8 positions agree with TRBD1. CDR3 length equals 14 residues. The V gene end was trimmed by 6 bases and the J gene end by 2 bases; junction bases not matched to a gene: 5. Germline V CDR1 and CDR2: MNHEY, SMNVEV (reference sequence). This CDR3 reads CASRLQGANTEAFF. CDR3 sequence (DNA): TGTGCCAGCAGACTGCAGGGGGCTAACACTGAAGCTTTCTTT.

This clonotype was seen more than once but under ten times. The chain uses TRBV5-1 and TRBJ2-6; unclear D gene. CDR1 is SGHRS, CDR2 YFSETQ, per germline. V was cut by 7 bases and J by 2 bases, with 10 bases left in between. The CDR3 spans 14 residues. CDR3 nucleotide sequence: TGCGCCAGCCGACCCCAGCCTGGGGCCAACGTCCTGACTTTC. Residues: CASRPQPGANVLTF.

This clonotype occurred many times. The junction and the germline gene differ at one end; a read error may be behind it. V usage is TRBV7-2 and J usage is TRBJ2-1; 15 bases are shared with TRBD2. The length of the CDR3 is 15 residues. CDR1 SGHTA and CDR2 FQGNSA come from the germline V gene. The CDR3 DNA reads as TGTGCCAGCACACAAACCAGGACTAGCGGGAGGGCCTGGGTCTTC. Encoded protein: CASTQTRTSGRAWVF.

This clonotype came up a few times. The rearrangement links TRBV29-1 to TRBJ2-5; 7 positions match TRBD2. V shed 0 bases, J shed 5 bases, and the junction held 12 bases outside the gene matches. Germline V gene lookup returns CDR1 SQVTM and CDR2 ANQGSEA. The CDR3 covers 16 residues. CDR3 residues: CSVEEAGSRQRETQYF. The CDR3 DNA sequence: TGCAGCGTTGAAGAAGCGGGAAGTAGGCAAAGGGAGACCCAGTACTTC.

This clonotype was seen repeatedly, ten times or more. The chain is built from TRBV4-3 and TRBJ2-7; the D gene is possibly TRBD2 (5 bases). The V and J ends lost 2 bases and 1 base respectively, with 15 bases between them. Germline V gives CDR1 LGHNA, CDR2 YSLEER. The length of the CDR3 is 16 residues. The CDR3 loop is CASSQYGEGGSYEQYF. In DNA, the CDR3 is TGCGCCAGCAGCCAATACGGAGAGGGTGGGTCCTACGAGCAGTACTTC.

Comment on this clonotype: Germline and junction disagree at one end, which may indicate a read error. This chain uses TRBV4-2 with TRBJ2-1, with 11 bases lining up with TRBD2. Germline CDR1 reads LGHNA; CDR2 reads YNFKEQ. This CDR3 is 15 amino acids long. The CDR3 here is CASSKDGTSGNEQFF. The CDR3 DNA reads as TGTGCCAGCAGCAAAGACGGGACTAGCGGAAATGAGCAGTTCTTC.

This clonotype was seen ten or more times. The chain has TRBV20-1 and TRBJ2-3, with 8 bases aligning to TRBD1. Per germline, CDR1 DFQATT and CDR2 SNEGSKA (reference sequence). The CDR3 totals 14 residues. V lost 7 bases and J lost 2; bases outside the gene matches: 8. CDR3 region: CSVETGVTTDTQYF. CDR3 nucleotides: TGCAGTGTAGAGACAGGGGTCACCACAGATACGCAGTATTTT.